A selection of T cell receptor beta chains follows, all from one sample in a study of T cell clones after liver transplantation. Sequenced by immunoSEQ multiplex PCR; TCRdb stores in-frame clones only, minus some. The profile covers about 76,000 clones, with roughly 80% appearing a single time and 2.8% taken by the ten largest. The source was CD4+ T cells from blood, collected at the 22-month timepoint. These receptor sequences come from a human patient who received a liver transplant. Some T cells may be transferred from the graft donor. CDR3s include the opening cysteine and the closing phenylalanine or tryptophan. D genes are given only for firm matches. Clone size appears in some rows only: once, few, many, or a class for an expanded clone.

D,V,size,J,CDR3,DNA
.,TRBV2,.,TRBJ2-5,CATGGETQYF,TGTGCAACCGGCGGAGAGACCCAGTACTTC
.,TRBV7-8,.,TRBJ2-1,CASSLDTVRGEQFF,TGTGCCAGCAGCTTAGATACGGTTCGTGGTGAGCAGTTCTTC
.,TRBV5-5,few,TRBJ2-7,CASSLGTEIYEQYF,TGTGCCAGCAGCCTCGGGACGGAGATCTACGAGCAGTACTTC
.,TRBV18,.,TRBJ1-2,CASSPPYGTLGHTF,TGTGCCAGCTCACCACCTTACGGGACACTAGGCCACACCTTC
TRBD1,TRBV9,.,TRBJ1-4,CASSVLGQGGTNEKLFF,TGTGCCAGCAGCGTCCTCGGACAGGGAGGCACTAATGAAAAACTGTTTTTT
TRBD1,TRBV5-5,.,TRBJ1-5,CASSLGQLDQPQHF,TGTGCCAGCAGCCTGGGACAGCTAGACCAGCCCCAGCATTTT
TRBD2,TRBV2,.,TRBJ2-5,CASSESSGSLETQYF,TGTGCCAGCAGTGAGTCTAGCGGGAGTTTGGAGACCCAGTACTTC
TRBD1,TRBV6-1,.,TRBJ1-2,CASRSRGQNNYGYTF,TGTGCCAGCAGATCCAGGGGGCAAAATAACTATGGCTACACCTTC
.,TRBV7-8,.,TRBJ1-5,CASSIALYNSNQPQHF,TGTGCCAGCAGCATAGCTTTATATAATAGCAATCAGCCCCAGCATTTT
.,TRBV4-2,.,TRBJ1-3,CASSERVAFSTIYF,TGTGCCAGCAGCGAAAGGGTAGCTTTTAGCACCATATATTTT
.,TRBV7-2,.,TRBJ2-7,CASSLFEGDEQYF,TGTGCCAGCAGCTTATTCGAAGGGGATGAGCAGTACTTC
.,TRBV30,.,TRBJ2-7,CAWSRGQASYEQYF,TGTGCCTGGAGTAGGGGCCAGGCATCCTACGAGCAGTACTTC
.,TRBV18,.,TRBJ2-2,CASSPQGGRNTGELFF,TGTGCCAGCTCACCACAGGGCGGGCGGAACACCGGGGAGCTGTTTTTT
.,TRBV11-2,few,TRBJ1-2,CASSPSGDGYTF,TGTGCCAGCAGCCCCTCAGGTGATGGCTACACCTTC
.,TRBV6-1,.,TRBJ2-1,CASSAFRGEQFF,TGTGCCAGCAGCGCTTTTAGGGGTGAGCAGTTCTTC
.,TRBV27,.,TRBJ1-1,CASSSHTGRDRLAFF,TGTGCCAGCAGTTCCCATACGGGCAGGGATAGGTTAGCTTTCTTT
.,TRBV28,.,TRBJ2-1,CASSLAGGGYNEQFF,TGTGCCAGCAGCCTAGCAGGGGGGGGCTACAATGAGCAGTTCTTC
.,TRBV19,.,TRBJ1-5,CASSITRDVDQPQHF,TGTGCCAGTAGTATTACCAGGGACGTCGATCAGCCCCAGCATTTT
.,TRBV10-3,.,TRBJ1-5,CAISESSLSNQPQHF,TGTGCCATCAGTGAGTCGAGTCTTAGCAATCAGCCCCAGCATTTT
.,TRBV29-1,few,TRBJ2-2,CSVGTAGTGELFF,TGCAGCGTCGGGACAGCGGGCACCGGGGAGCTGTTTTTT
TRBD1,TRBV6-5,.,TRBJ1-4,CASSYDRENEKLFF,TGTGCCAGCAGTTACGACAGGGAAAATGAAAAACTGTTTTTT
.,TRBV12-5,.,TRBJ1-5,CASGLLRGAQQPQHF,TGTGCTAGTGGTTTGCTACGGGGGGCGCAGCAGCCCCAGCATTTT
.,TRBV10-3,.,TRBJ1-2,CAISLRLRTEDYGYTF,TGTGCCATCAGCCTTCGGCTAAGGACCGAAGACTATGGCTACACCTTC
TRBD2,TRBV7-2,.,TRBJ2-3,CASSPPSGGTDTQYF,TGTGCCAGCAGCCCCCCCAGCGGGGGCACAGATACGCAGTATTTT
TRBD1,TRBV6-5,.,TRBJ2-4,CASSNRGTAKNIQYF,TGTGCCAGCAGCAACAGGGGTACGGCCAAAAACATTCAGTACTTC
TRBD1,TRBV9,.,TRBJ2-2,CASSVARDRDTGELFF,TGTGCCAGCAGCGTAGCTAGAGACAGGGACACCGGGGAGCTGTTTTTT
.,TRBV18,.,TRBJ2-7,CASSPFRQSSYEQYF,TGTGCCAGCTCACCATTCAGGCAAAGCTCCTACGAGCAGTACTTC
.,TRBV6-5,once,TRBJ1-4,CASSYSISGANEKLFF,TGTGCCAGCAGTTACTCGATTTCCGGGGCTAATGAAAAACTGTTTTTT
TRBD1,TRBV6-1,.,TRBJ2-1,CATTGDRGTYNEQFF,TGTGCCACCACGGGGGACAGGGGGACCTACAATGAGCAGTTCTTC
.,TRBV28,.,TRBJ2-5,CASSLGLLWETQYF,TGTGCCAGCAGTCTCGGACTATTGTGGGAGACCCAGTACTTC
.,TRBV30,.,TRBJ1-1,CAWSLGVAYTEAFF,TGTGCCTGGAGTCTGGGGGTAGCGTACACTGAAGCTTTCTTT
.,TRBV6-5,.,TRBJ2-7,CASSPGGSGEQYF,TGTGCCAGCAGCCCCGGGGGCTCGGGGGAGCAGTACTTC
.,TRBV19,once,TRBJ2-1,CASRLWGSKYNEQFF,TGTGCCAGTCGTCTGTGGGGAAGTAAATACAATGAGCAGTTCTTC
.,TRBV7-9,.,TRBJ2-7,CASSLEQAYYEQYF,TGTGCCAGCAGCTTAGAACAGGCCTACTACGAGCAGTACTTC
TRBD1,TRBV30,.,TRBJ1-5,CAWSEQGGRPQHF,TGTGCCTGGAGTGAACAGGGGGGAAGGCCCCAGCATTTT
.,TRBV7-9,.,TRBJ2-6,CASSLFSGANVLTF,TGTGCCAGCAGCTTATTCTCTGGGGCCAACGTCCTGACTTTC
TRBD2,TRBV6-1,.,TRBJ2-3,CASSGSTGGLFSPDTQYF,TGTGCCAGCAGTGGTTCAACGGGGGGGCTCTTTTCTCCAGATACGCAGTATTTT
.,TRBV9,.,TRBJ1-1,CASSSWTGNTEAFF,TGTGCCAGCAGCTCCTGGACGGGTAACACTGAAGCTTTCTTT
.,TRBV7-9,.,TRBJ1-2,CASSRSGAEGYGYTF,TGTGCCAGCAGCCGGAGCGGGGCAGAGGGCTATGGCTACACCTTC
.,TRBV6-5,.,TRBJ1-3,CASSYKGAGNTIYF,TGTGCCAGCAGTTACAAGGGGGCTGGAAACACCATATATTTT
.,TRBV9,.,TRBJ1-2,CASSVGPHREYGYTF,TGTGCCAGCAGCGTAGGGCCTCACAGGGAATATGGCTACACCTTC
TRBD2,TRBV5-4,.,TRBJ2-2,CASSLGPLAGGLGELFF,TGTGCCAGCAGCTTGGGTCCTCTAGCGGGGGGACTCGGGGAGCTGTTTTTT
.,TRBV19,.,TRBJ2-2,CASSIPGRPNTGELFF,TGTGCCAGTAGTATACCTGGGAGGCCCAACACCGGGGAGCTGTTTTTT
.,TRBV5-8,few,TRBJ2-1,CASSLQGGTYNEQFF,TGTGCCAGCAGCTTGCAGGGTGGTACCTACAATGAGCAGTTCTTC
TRBD1,TRBV5-1,.,TRBJ2-3,CASSPKPRTGDSTDTQYF,TGCGCCAGCAGCCCCAAACCCAGGACAGGGGACAGCACAGATACGCAGTATTTT